A single T cell receptor (beta chain) is shown here with its context. Its antigen remains unidentified. No base qualities exist here, and no much larger clone lies one base off it. The library was built by means of 5' RACE. Sequencing used an Illumina HiSeq 2500. The second PCR ran for about 6 to 11 cycles and used a J-beta primer mix along with a sample-barcoded 5' primer. A unique molecular identifier was introduced onto each TCR beta cDNA molecule by a template-switch 5' adaptor carrying 12 random nucleotides. Each sample yielded at least 3 million CDR3-containing paired-end reads. All of the RNA was converted into first-strand cDNA using the Mint cDNA synthesis kit, with a TRBC-specific oligonucleotide serving as the primer. Following uracil-DNA glycosylase treatment, a first 18-cycle PCR with universal primers M1SS and BC2_uni_R was performed on all cDNA. Per the source publication's procedure: Normalization of each sample was performed by random selection of 1 million high-quality reads, each carrying a distinct molecular identifier. Reads with shared molecular identifiers were discarded instead of being binned into consensus sequences. MiTCR, set to a Q25 quality threshold and the strictest error-elimination algorithm, was used for CDR3 identification, clonotype clustering and error correction. A nonparametric unseen species model with Euler transformation was used to estimate lower-bound total TCR beta diversity. TCRdb handled the public reads itself, with Q25 trimming in fastp and clone calling in MiXCR, and kept productive beta chains. Each entry is one CDR3 protein sequence, shown with its most common DNA and genes. The authors' filters were not applied to this entry. For this sample there are 1.5 million to 2 million distinct CDR3 sequences; 25% to 30% appear just once. The ten largest clones capture 6.5% to 8.5% of the sample.

This record comes from a study of blood T cells in healthy people across ages (dated by TCRdb to between 2014 and 2016). For the study in its entirety: In model experiments, template switching captured roughly one uniquely barcoded TCR beta cDNA molecule for every two T cells. To track age-related changes in TCR beta repertoire diversity, the study relied on deep sequencing normalized with unique cDNA molecular identifiers. Four age groups were formed from the donors: young (average approximately 15 years), middle-aged (less than 40), aged (roughly 58) and long-lived (less than 85). To avoid experimental bias, donors of different ages were distributed randomly across sequencing lanes. For two donors (one aged 18 to 30 and one aged 80 or older), the study analyzed two additional independent replicas of 1 million unique cDNA reads from the same blood draw. What the work shows at the level of the full study, not this receptor alone: The percentage of naive T cells measured by flow cytometry correlated strongly with observed TCR beta diversity. Donor CMV infection status was unknown, potentially confounding age-related changes in expanded clonotypes. Estimates of total diversity based on one million sequenced T cells were considered lower bounds and underestimates. Because profiling used bulk unsorted PBMCs, naive and antigen-experienced compartments could not be compared conclusively. Compared with the aged group, the long-lived group had more naive CD4+ T cells, fewer expanded clones and increased TCR diversity, suggesting age selection. Observed TCR beta diversity per million T cells fell roughly linearly with age, and a significant reduction was already apparent by age around 40.

From the cysteine up to the phenylalanine, the CDR3 has a length of 12 residues. This entry keeps only the CDR3 DNA: 36 bases, framed from base 1. The donors were around 39 Caucasian individuals from Russia, aged roughly 6 to 100 years, who were systemically healthy. Ten milliliters of peripheral blood were drawn from each donor into EDTA-treated Vacutainer tubes. Ficoll-Paque density-gradient centrifugation was used to isolate PBMCs, with at least 7 million per sample. Trizol reagent was used to extract total RNA from the PBMCs, yielding at least 5.5 micrograms per sample. For every donor, an aliquot of PBMCs went through flow cytometry to measure the percentages of naive CD45RAhigh/CD27high T cells.

The sequence is built from TRBV21-1 and TRBJ1-6; the table's D call of TRBD1 was not tested on the DNA. TRBV21-1 is designated a pseudogene. This clonotype was sampled from a woman between 25 and 40 years old in good health. Sequencing used blood. The encoded CDR3 is CASRQGDYALHF. The nucleotide sequence is given as TGTGCCAGCAGGCAGGGAGACTACGCCCTCCACTTT.